Shown below are 28 T cell receptor beta chains from a single sample sequenced in a study of control samples from healthy donors and cancer patients. The protocol was immunoSEQ multiplex PCR, while the TCRdb copy is restricted to in-frame clones and leaves out a portion. The sample contains roughly 150,000 clones, around nine tenths of which appear only once. Sequencing used blood. Receptors were obtained from a woman in her 30s in good health.

The chain has TRBV19 and TRBJ1-5; maybe TRBD1 (6 bases). Germline V CDR1 and CDR2: LNHDA, SQIVND (reference sequence). V was trimmed by 3 bases and J by 5 bases, leaving 17 bases between them. The CDR3 has 16 amino acids. DNA for the CDR3: TGTGCCAGTAGTATTGGCTCAAGGGGGTCACATCAGCCCCAGCATTTT. Its translation is CASSIGSRGSHQPQHF. Filled out from reference TRBV19 and TRBJ1-5, the complete variable domain reads DGGITQSPKYLFRKEGQNVTLSCEQNLNHDAMYWYRQDPGQGLRLIYYSQIVNDFQKGDIAEGYSVSREKKESFPLTVTSAQKNPTAFYLCASSIGSRGSHQPQHFGDGTRLSIL.

The rearrangement joins TRBV11-2 to TRBJ1-2; D unclear. CDR1 is SGHAT and CDR2 is FQNNGV in the germline V gene. The length of the CDR3 is 12 residues. Trimming left V 5 bases short and J 8 bases short, with 12 bases between. Here the CDR3 DNA reads TGTGCCAGCAGCGGAAGGGAGAAAGGCTACACCTTC. It codes for CASSGREKGYTF.

The chain combines TRBV10-2 with TRBJ1-5; D ambiguous. V lost 4 bases and J 5 bases, leaving 12 bases between the germline ends. This CDR3 region has 14 residues. The germline CDR1 and CDR2 sequences are WSHSY and SAAADI. CDR3 loop: CASSVTASDQPQHF. The CDR3 DNA reads TGCGCCAGCAGTGTCACAGCCAGCGATCAGCCCCAGCATTTT.

The V gene is TRBV18, the J gene TRBJ2-1, with D possibly TRBD2 on 5 matching bases. Germline V gene data show CDR1 as KGHSH and CDR2 as LQKENI. Trimming stripped 0 bases from V and 0 bases from J, with 9 bases between. The CDR3 has 16 residues. CDR3 nucleotide sequence: TGTGCCAGCTCACCACCAGCGGTGAGCTCCTACAATGAGCAGTTCTTC. It codes for CASSPPAVSSYNEQFF.

Written as DNA, the CDR3 is TGTGCCAGCTCCCTCGCTGGGGGCAGCGACACCGGGGAGCTGTTTTTT. Protein sequence: CASSLAGGSDTGELFF. The chain uses TRBV18 and TRBJ2-2; tentatively, D is TRBD1 (6 bases). This CDR3 is 16 amino acids long. Germline loops: CDR1 KGHSH, CDR2 LQKENI. The V and J ends lost 6 bases and 3 bases respectively, with 17 bases between them.

The chain links TRBV10-2 to TRBJ1-5, with 7 bases fitting TRBD1. J gave up 5 bases and V 6 bases, and 10 bases lay outside the gene matches. CDR1 WSHSY and CDR2 SAAADI come from the germline V gene. The CDR3 extends over 15 amino acids. The CDR3 loop reads CASRDRDSGHQPQHF. DNA of the CDR3: TGCGCCAGCAGAGACCGGGACAGCGGACATCAGCCCCAGCATTTT.

The chain combines TRBV5-1 with TRBJ2-3; D remains ambiguous. The CDR3 is 15 amino acids. The germline gives CDR1 SGHRS, CDR2 YFSETQ. V was clipped by 0 bases and J by 1 base, with 9 bases between them. This chain's CDR3 is CASSLGGPRTDTQYF. The CDR3 DNA reads TGCGCCAGCAGCTTGGGCGGTCCGCGCACAGATACGCAGTATTTT.

This chain connects TRBV19 to TRBJ1-1, with D unclear. Germline V gene data show CDR1 as LNHDA and CDR2 as SQIVND (reference sequence). V shed 7 bases and J shed 1 base, with 4 bases lying between them. The CDR3 totals 11 residues. CDR3 DNA sequence: TGTGCCAGTAACACGAACACTGAAGCTTTCTTT. The encoded protein is CASNTNTEAFF. Using reference TRBV19 and TRBJ1-1 for the parts outside the CDR3, the full variable domain is DGGITQSPKYLFRKEGQNVTLSCEQNLNHDAMYWYRQDPGQGLRLIYYSQIVNDFQKGDIAEGYSVSREKKESFPLTVTSAQKNPTAFYLCASNTNTEAFFGQGTRLTVV.

V is TRBV10-3 and J is TRBJ1-2; no clear D. Trimming cost V 4 bases and J 8 bases, with 11 bases left between them. CDR1 and CDR2 (germline): ENHRY, SYGVKD. The CDR3 totals 12 residues. The CDR3 coding sequence is TGTGCCATCAGTGCAATGTTTGAGGGCTACACCTTC. Protein product: CAISAMFEGYTF.

The rearrangement links TRBV19 to TRBJ2-7; 9 positions agree with TRBD2. This CDR3 is 15 amino acids long. With V trimmed by 3 bases and J by 0 bases, 3 bases remained unmatched. Germline lookup yields CDR1 LNHDA and CDR2 SQIVND (reference sequence). The CDR3 bases are TGTGCCAGTAGTATCGCGGGAGGGTCCTCCTACGAGCAGTACTTC. This sequence encodes CASSIAGGSSYEQYF. The full variable domain, in which reference TRBV19 and TRBJ2-7 provide the parts outside the CDR3, is DGGITQSPKYLFRKEGQNVTLSCEQNLNHDAMYWYRQDPGQGLRLIYYSQIVNDFQKGDIAEGYSVSREKKESFPLTVTSAQKNPTAFYLCASSIAGGSSYEQYFGPGTRLTVT.

V and J are TRBV27 and TRBJ2-1; 11 bases agree with TRBD2. J was trimmed by 3 bases and V by 3 bases; bases with no gene match: 1. In germline, CDR1 is MNHEY, CDR2 SMNVEV (reference sequence). This CDR3 has 15 amino acids. The CDR3 spells CASSLGLADYNEQFF. Here the CDR3 DNA reads TGTGCCAGCAGTTTGGGACTAGCGGACTACAATGAGCAGTTCTTC.

This rearrangement joins TRBV6-5 to TRBJ2-6; 12 bases align to TRBD2. Germline lookup yields CDR1 MNHEY and CDR2 SVGAGI. The CDR3 has 15 amino acids. The trim removed 8 bases at V and 2 bases at J, leaving 1 base unmatched. The CDR3 reads CASRLAGAGANVLTF. As DNA, the CDR3 is TGTGCCAGCCGACTAGCGGGAGCTGGGGCCAACGTCCTGACTTTC.

V is TRBV28 and J is TRBJ1-1; 8 nucleotides agree with TRBD1. The germline V gene has CDR1 MDHEN and CDR2 SYDVKM. The CDR3 is made up of 15 amino acids. Germline trimming cut 6 bases from V and 1 base from J; bases unmatched to any gene: 7. CDR3 loop: CASSSPGTGNTEAFF. The CDR3 DNA sequence: TGTGCCAGCAGCTCCCCCGGGACAGGGAACACTGAAGCTTTCTTT.

The chain has TRBV2 and TRBJ2-2; weak D call: TRBD2 (6 bases). V lost 6 bases to trimming and J lost 7 bases, with 15 bases between them. The CDR3 covers 14 residues. The germline V gene encodes CDR1 SNHLY and CDR2 FYNNEI. CDR3 in DNA: TGTGCCAGCAGACCGACTAGTAGTGACGGGGAGCTGTTTTTT. It codes for CASRPTSSDGELFF.

The V and J genes are TRBV1 and TRBJ2-3; TRBD2 is the table's D call, not checked against the DNA. TRBV1 is a documented pseudogene. This CDR3 comprises 14 residues. CDR3 DNA sequence: TGCACTTCGGGACTAGCGGGAGCGTTTGGAACGCAGTATTTT. Protein product: CTSGLAGAFGTQYF.

This chain joins TRBV5-1 and TRBJ2-3, with a possible D match to TRBD2 (6 bases). CDR1 is SGHRS, CDR2 YFSETQ, per germline. The CDR3 runs to 15 residues. The V end was cut by 2 bases, the J end by 1 base, with 11 bases between. The CDR3 sequence is CASSFGGIGTDTQYF. CDR3 coding DNA: TGCGCCAGCAGCTTTGGGGGGATCGGCACAGATACGCAGTATTTT.

The CDR3 bases are TGCGCCAGCAGGCAGGGGACAGGGGGTAACTATGGCTACACCTTC. Amino acids: CASRQGTGGNYGYTF. This chain links TRBV5-1 with TRBJ1-2; 11 bases align to TRBD1. Trimming cost V 5 bases and J 1 base; bases outside gene matches: 4. The CDR3 is made up of 15 amino acids. Germline V lookup: CDR1 SGHRS, CDR2 YFSETQ.

V and J are TRBV7-9 and TRBJ1-1; a possible D gene is TRBD1 (6 bases). Germline V gene sequence: CDR1 SEHNR, CDR2 FQNEAQ (reference sequence). The ends were cut back, 5 bases at V and 11 bases at J, with 15 bases in the middle. CDR3 size: 12 residues. CDR3: CASSQTTGLAFF. For the CDR3, the DNA is TGTGCCAGCAGCCAAACTACAGGGCTGGCTTTCTTT.

The chain carries TRBV19 and TRBJ1-5; D is ambiguous. Germline CDR1 LNHDA, CDR2 SQIVND (reference sequence). V gave up 6 bases and J gave up 11 bases, with 17 bases separating them. The CDR3 contains 13 residues. This chain's CDR3 is CASSDPVGRSQHF. The CDR3 bases are TGTGCCAGTAGCGATCCAGTTGGGAGGTCCCAGCATTTT.

The chain has TRBV6-5 and TRBJ2-2, with D possibly matching TRBD2 (5 bases). The CDR3 runs to 13 residues. Between the trimmed V and J ends, which lost 6 bases and 7 bases, there was a span of 12 bases. CDR1 is MNHEY, CDR2 SVGAGI, per germline. The CDR3 DNA follows: TGTGCCAGCAGGAGGGCCTCTCTCGGGGAGCTGTTTTTT. This sequence encodes CASRRASLGELFF.

The chain carries TRBV28 and TRBJ2-1; 7 nucleotides agree with TRBD1. The V gene end was trimmed by 5 bases and the J gene end by 9 bases; junction bases not matched to a gene: 10. Germline CDR1 and CDR2: MDHEN and SYDVKM. The CDR3 spans 14 residues. The DNA for the CDR3 is TGTGCCAGCAGTCCCGAAGACAGGGCCGCTGAGCAGTTCTTC. Protein sequence: CASSPEDRAAEQFF.

This chain links TRBV9 with TRBJ2-7; 7 nucleotides match TRBD1. Per germline, CDR1 SGDLS and CDR2 YYNGEE. Germline trimming cut 3 bases from V and 7 bases from J; bases unmatched to any gene: 4. This CDR3 is built from 12 residues. CDR3 coding DNA: TGTGCCAGCAGCGGACAGGGAGATGAGCAGTACTTC. This sequence encodes CASSGQGDEQYF.

The rearrangement joins TRBV4-2 to TRBJ1-2; D gene uncertain. Germline V lookup: CDR1 LGHNA, CDR2 YNFKEQ. Trimming removed 0 bases from V and 4 bases from J, with 9 bases in between. The CDR3 length is 14 residues. The CDR3: CASSQDANSYGYTF. CDR3 coding DNA: TGTGCCAGCAGCCAAGATGCAAACAGCTATGGCTACACCTTC.

V and J are TRBV6-6 and TRBJ2-1; the D gene is possibly TRBD2 (5 bases). Trimming removed 0 bases from V and 8 bases from J, with 17 bases in between. This CDR3 spans 16 amino acids. Germline V gene sequence: CDR1 MNHNY, CDR2 SVGAGI (reference sequence). CDR3 amino acids: CASSYSERPVMDEQFF. CDR3 DNA sequence: TGTGCCAGCAGTTACTCGGAGCGGCCCGTTATGGATGAGCAGTTCTTC.

This clone was detected a few times. The rearrangement links TRBV28 to TRBJ1-4, with D unclear. V lost 6 bases, J lost 0 bases, and 11 bases lay in between. The CDR3 runs to 15 residues. The germline V gene encodes CDR1 MDHEN and CDR2 SYDVKM. CDR3: CASSWEGATNEKLFF. The CDR3 coding sequence is TGTGCCAGCAGCTGGGAGGGAGCAACTAATGAAAAACTGTTTTTT.

The rearrangement links TRBV28 to TRBJ1-1, with 10 bases that match TRBD1. This CDR3 contains 14 residues. V was clipped by 3 bases and J by 4 bases; unmatched bases: 2. Germline assignment: CDR1 MDHEN and CDR2 SYDVKM. CDR3 protein: CASSLTGGVTEAFF. CDR3 nucleotide sequence: TGTGCCAGCAGTTTGACAGGGGGCGTCACTGAAGCTTTCTTT.

The CDR3 nucleotides read TGTGCCACCAGTGATTTGCCCGGGACCCGCAATGAGCAGTTCTTC. Protein product: CATSDLPGTRNEQFF. The J gene is TRBJ2-1, the V gene TRBV24-1; D tentatively fits TRBD1 or TRBD2 (5 bases each). Germline CDR1 is KGHDR and CDR2 is SFDVKD. The CDR3 consists of 15 residues. V was trimmed by 0 bases and J by 6 bases, leaving 11 bases between them.

The chain employs TRBV15 and TRBJ2-7; D perhaps matches TRBD2 (6 bases). Trimming removed 0 bases from V and 3 bases from J, with 12 bases in between. The germline CDR1 and CDR2 sequences are LNHNV and YYDKDF (reference sequence). The CDR3 totals 15 residues. CDR3 protein: CATSRDASENYEQYF. The CDR3 bases are TGTGCCACCAGCAGAGACGCTAGCGAGAACTACGAGCAGTACTTC.